A single sample is the source of the 7 T cell receptor beta chains below, sequenced in a study of T cells after yellow fever vaccination. TCRdb used MiXCR to reprocess the 5' RACE reads, holding one entry per CDR3 protein. The sample holds roughly 300,000 distinct CDR3 sequences; about 6.6% are singletons and the top ten take 15% to 20%. The sample here was PBMCs, taken about 49 days after the first yellow fever vaccination. The receptors derive from a man younger than 30 who received the YFV17D yellow fever vaccine.

A few counts support this clonotype. The chain joins TRBV7-8 to TRBJ2-5; tentatively, D is TRBD1 (6 bases). Trimming pared 5 bases from V and 2 bases from J, leaving 15 bases between. The CDR3 spans 15 residues. The germline V gene encodes CDR1 SGHVS and CDR2 FQNEAQ. CDR3 amino acids: CASSTYRDKQETQYF. The CDR3 DNA reads as TGTGCCAGCAGCACATACCGGGACAAGCAAGAGACCCAGTACTTC.

For the CDR3, the DNA is TGTGCCAGCAGCTTGATTGGCGGGGGAAGAGTAAGCCAAGAGACCCAGTACTTC. Encoded protein: CASSLIGGGRVSQETQYF. The chain is built from TRBV5-4 and TRBJ2-5; 7 nucleotides agree with TRBD2. The V gene's germline CDR1 is SGHNT and CDR2 YYREEE (reference sequence). There are 18 residues in the CDR3. Trimming cost V 1 base and J 1 base; bases outside gene matches: 13.

This clonotype was picked up many times. The chain couples TRBV9 to TRBJ2-1; the match to TRBD1 covers 7 bases. The germline gives CDR1 SGDLS, CDR2 YYNGEE. With 0 bases clipped from V and 7 bases from J, the junction kept 7 bases outside the gene matches. This CDR3 region has 15 residues. The CDR3 loop reads CASSVEGAEWNEQFF. CDR3 nucleotides: TGTGCCAGCAGCGTAGAGGGGGCTGAGTGGAATGAGCAGTTCTTC.

This clonotype has at least ten counts. V is TRBV7-6 and J is TRBJ2-3; 7 bases match TRBD1. The germline CDR1 and CDR2 sequences are SGHVS and FNYEAQ. Trimming cost V 5 bases and J 6 bases; bases outside gene matches: 5. This CDR3 spans 13 amino acids. Written as DNA, the CDR3 is TGTGCCAGCAGCAGACAGGGTCGCGATACGCAGTATTTT. Protein: CASSRQGRDTQYF.

This clonotype was picked up a small number of times. The J gene is TRBJ2-2, the V gene TRBV2; D remains ambiguous. This CDR3 region has 13 residues. V gave up 7 bases and J gave up 6 bases, with 12 bases separating them. CDR1 is SNHLY and CDR2 is FYNNEI in the germline V gene. This CDR3 reads CASTPDQAGELFF. CDR3 sequence (DNA): TGTGCCAGCACCCCTGACCAGGCCGGGGAGCTGTTTTTT.

This clonotype was observed a handful of times. The rearrangement joins TRBV20-1 to TRBJ2-1; D is undetermined. CDR3 size: 14 residues. Germline loops: CDR1 DFQATT, CDR2 SNEGSKA (reference sequence). Trimming removed 4 bases at V and 8 bases at J, with 18 bases between. The CDR3 reads CSATPADRYDEQFF. The CDR3 DNA reads as TGCAGTGCTACCCCTGCGGATAGATATGATGAGCAGTTCTTC.

This clonotype occurred many times. The rearrangement links TRBV10-3 to TRBJ1-5; D is ambiguous. The CDR3 sequence is 16 residues long. V dropped 5 bases and J dropped 2 bases, with 16 bases sitting between them. The germline CDR1 and CDR2 sequences are ENHRY and SYGVKD. The chain's CDR3 is CAISQRAGGGNQPQHF. The CDR3 bases are TGTGCCATCAGTCAGAGGGCAGGAGGAGGCAATCAGCCCCAGCATTTT.